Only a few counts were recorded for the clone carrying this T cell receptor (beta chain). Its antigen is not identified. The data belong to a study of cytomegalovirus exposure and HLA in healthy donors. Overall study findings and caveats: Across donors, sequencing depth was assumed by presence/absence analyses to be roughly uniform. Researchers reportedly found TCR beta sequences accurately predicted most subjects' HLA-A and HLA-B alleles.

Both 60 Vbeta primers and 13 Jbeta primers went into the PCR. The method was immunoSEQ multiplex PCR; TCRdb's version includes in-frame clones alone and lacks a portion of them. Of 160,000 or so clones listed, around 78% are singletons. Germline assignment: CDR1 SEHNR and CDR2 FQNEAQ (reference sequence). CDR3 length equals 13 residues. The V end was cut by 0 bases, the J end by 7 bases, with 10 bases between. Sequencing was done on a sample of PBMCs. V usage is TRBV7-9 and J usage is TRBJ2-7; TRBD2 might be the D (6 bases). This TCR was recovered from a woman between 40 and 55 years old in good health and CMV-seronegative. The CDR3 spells CASSLAGGVEQYF. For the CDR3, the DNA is TGTGCCAGCAGCTTAGCAGGCGGGGTGGAGCAGTACTTC.